This T cell receptor beta chain was sequenced for a study of T cells after yellow fever vaccination. Study-wide results and caveats: Reappearance after the booster was seen for most primary-vaccination clones, at 95% to 96% CD4 and around 90% CD8. In FACS-sorted repertoires, abundant clonotypes from the bulk population could appear as contaminants.

Germline V gene data show CDR1 as DFQATT and CDR2 as SNEGSKA (reference sequence). V dropped 0 bases and J dropped 1 base, with 12 bases sitting between them. This CDR3 spans 15 amino acids. The table lists this clonotype with a few counts. The antigen remains unidentified. TCRdb re-analysed the 5' RACE reads in MiXCR, keeping a single row per CDR3 protein. The sample carries about 340,000 distinct CDR3 sequences, 8.7% recorded once. This receptor was identified in a man younger than 35 who received the YFV17D yellow fever vaccine. J is TRBJ2-5 and V is TRBV20-1; perhaps D is TRBD1 or TRBD2 (6 bases each). Sequenced material: PBMCs, taken on the day of the first yellow fever vaccination. CDR3 loop: CSARESEGGQETQYF. DNA of the CDR3: TGCAGTGCTAGAGAAAGTGAGGGGGGCCAAGAGACCCAGTACTTC.